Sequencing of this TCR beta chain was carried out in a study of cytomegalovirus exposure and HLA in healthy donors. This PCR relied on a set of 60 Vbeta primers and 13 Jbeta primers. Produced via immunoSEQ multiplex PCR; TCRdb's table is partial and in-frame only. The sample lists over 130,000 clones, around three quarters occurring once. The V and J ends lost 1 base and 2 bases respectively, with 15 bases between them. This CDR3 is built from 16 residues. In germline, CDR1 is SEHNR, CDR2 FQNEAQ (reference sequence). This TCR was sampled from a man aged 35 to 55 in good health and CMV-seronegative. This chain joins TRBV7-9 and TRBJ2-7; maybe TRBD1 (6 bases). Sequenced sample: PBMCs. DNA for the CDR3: TGTGCCAGCAGCTTAGGGGGGCAGGGGCGGACCTACGAGCAGTACTTC. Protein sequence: CASSLGGQGRTYEQYF. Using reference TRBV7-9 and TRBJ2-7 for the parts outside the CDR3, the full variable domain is DTGVSQNPRHKITKRGQNVTFRCDPISEHNRLYWYRQTLGQGPEFLTYFQNEAQLEKSRLLSDRFSAERPKGSFSTLEIQRTEQGDSAMYLCASSLGGQGRTYEQYFGPGTRLTVT.